This T cell receptor (beta chain) was observed in a study of long-term antiretroviral therapy in people with HIV. Findings and caveats of the study: Increased diversity was seen after ART, yet it remained lower than in transplant donor controls.

The germline V gene encodes CDR1 SEHNR and CDR2 FQNEAQ (reference sequence). The CDR3 has 12 residues. A note on this clone: What it binds is not known.

Each sample contained about 1-10 million cryopreserved PBMC, thawed before DNA extraction. Survey-level resolution applied to immunoSEQ assay v3.0. The study targeted roughly 40,000-55,000 T-cell genomes per sample in sequencing. Assay used: immunoSEQ multiplex PCR; TCRdb lists only in-frame clones, some missing. This sample has 25,000 to 35,000 clones, with 95% to 96% found just once. The chain recombines TRBV7-9 with TRBJ2-1; D ambiguous. The material was unsorted PBMCs, obtained approximately 6.6 years after starting antiretroviral therapy. The source is a man younger than 45 with HIV. CDR3 sequence (DNA): TGTGCTATGCCCCTAGGATCCGTCGAGCAGTTCTTC. Amino acids: CAMPLGSVEQFF.